This T cell receptor beta chain was sequenced for a study of blood T cell repertoires in COVID-19. Study as a whole: The United States, Italy and Spain provided the acute and convalescent COVID-19 samples.

Per the original data handling: Nucleated cell number was recorded as an estimate derived from reference gene primer amplification. Sequencing was performed with immunoSEQ multiplex PCR; in TCRdb, only in-frame clones are kept and a portion is missing. The DNA was the basis for D and trimming; V, J and clone size are from that table. The sample yields about 80,000 clones, 60% to 80% seen once. This clone was seen once. The CDR3 runs 12 residues. Trimming removed 10 bases at V and 4 bases at J, with 11 bases between. Germline V lookup: CDR1 MDHEN, CDR2 SYDVKM. The specimen was peripheral blood. The chain is built from TRBV28 and TRBJ2-1; D remains ambiguous. The receptor was isolated from an older man with active or convalescent COVID-19. The CDR3 DNA is TGTGCCACCAAAACAAGTTACAATGAGCAGTTCTTC. It is translated as CATKTSYNEQFF.